These T cell receptor beta chains were read from a single sample in a study of beta chain features in type 1 diabetes. Sequencing was performed with immunoSEQ multiplex PCR; in TCRdb, only in-frame clones are kept and a portion is missing. Among about 320,000 clones, around 15% were seen once, and the ten largest hold about 6.7%. The sample was central memory CD4+ T cells from blood. Every receptor here comes from a man aged 25 to 45 in good health. The CDR3 runs from the conserved cysteine through the conserved F or W. Each record gives: D gene, clone size, J gene, V gene, CDR3 DNA, CDR3 protein. D genes are given only for firm matches. A clone size is listed for some rows: how often the clone was seen (once, few, many), or a class if it is expanded.

D: TRBD1; size: few; J: TRBJ1-1; V: TRBV5-1; DNA: TGCGCCAGCAGCTCACAGGGGTACACTGAAGCTTTCTTT; CDR3: CASSSQGYTEAFF
D: TRBD2; size: many; J: TRBJ2-6; V: TRBV12-5; DNA: TGTGCTAGTGGTGACGGGAGGCTCGCCAACGTCCTGACTTTC; CDR3: CASGDGRLANVLTF
D: -; size: few; J: TRBJ2-2; V: TRBV9; DNA: TGTGCCAGCAGCGTAGTCAGCATGGCGGAGCTGTTTTTT; CDR3: CASSVVSMAELFF
D: TRBD2; size: few; J: TRBJ2-2; V: TRBV4-3; DNA: TGCGCCAGCAGCCAGGACGCTAGCGGGAGGACCGGGGAGCTGTTTTTT; CDR3: CASSQDASGRTGELFF
D: -; size: -; J: TRBJ1-2; V: TRBV6-1; DNA: TGTGCCAGCAGTGAACTTAGGTATGGCTACACCTTC; CDR3: CASSELRYGYTF
D: -; size: -; J: TRBJ2-7; V: TRBV2; DNA: TGTGCCAGCAGTTCCGGGGGCGGCGAGCAGTACTTC; CDR3: CASSSGGGEQYF
D: TRBD2; size: few; J: TRBJ2-1; V: TRBV5-8; DNA: TGTGCCAGCAGCTCCGGGACTAGCCCGACGGAGCAGTTCTTC; CDR3: CASSSGTSPTEQFF
D: -; size: few; J: TRBJ1-2; V: TRBV7-8; DNA: TGTGCCAGCAGCCCAGGCACAGTGCGGGGCTACACCTTC; CDR3: CASSPGTVRGYTF
D: -; size: many; J: TRBJ1-4; V: TRBV10-3; DNA: TGTGCCATCAGTGAGTCTGGGGGAACTAATGAAAAACTGTTTTTT; CDR3: CAISESGGTNEKLFF
D: TRBD1; size: -; J: TRBJ1-5; V: TRBV2; DNA: TGTGCCAGCAGCGCAGCGGGACAGTCAAATCAGCCCCAGCATTTT; CDR3: CASSAAGQSNQPQHF
D: -; size: few; J: TRBJ1-3; V: TRBV29-1; DNA: TGCAGCGTTGGGGGGCTAGCAAACACCATATATTTT; CDR3: CSVGGLANTIYF
D: -; size: -; J: TRBJ1-1; V: TRBV5-1; DNA: TGCGCCAGCAGCTTGGCCGTTCAGAACACTGAAGCTTTCTTT; CDR3: CASSLAVQNTEAFF
D: TRBD1; size: few; J: TRBJ1-1; V: TRBV7-9; DNA: TGTGCCAGCAGCATATCCCCGACAGGGGGAACTGAAGCTTTCTTT; CDR3: CASSISPTGGTEAFF
D: TRBD2; size: -; J: TRBJ2-2; V: TRBV7-9; DNA: TGTGCCAGCAGCTTGCTAGCGGGGTGGAACACCGGGGAGCTGTTTTTT; CDR3: CASSLLAGWNTGELFF
D: -; size: -; J: TRBJ1-1; V: TRBV7-2; DNA: TGTGCCAGCAGCTTAATGGGGGAAGCTTTCTTT; CDR3: CASSLMGEAFF
D: TRBD2; size: few; J: TRBJ2-1; V: TRBV7-2; DNA: TGCGCCAGCAGCCAAGAAGGGCGACTAGCGGGATACAATGAGCAGTTCTTC; CDR3: CASSQEGRLAGYNEQFF
D: -; size: few; J: TRBJ1-5; V: TRBV18; DNA: TGTGCCAGCTCACCCCAGGGAAATCAGCCCCAGCATTTT; CDR3: CASSPQGNQPQHF
D: TRBD2; size: -; J: TRBJ2-3; V: TRBV2; DNA: TGTGCCAGCAGCATAGTACGGGGGGGCACAGATACGCAGTATTTT; CDR3: CASSIVRGGTDTQYF
D: -; size: few; J: TRBJ2-2; V: TRBV7-2; DNA: TGTGCCAGCAGCTTAGATACCGGGGAGCTGTTTTTT; CDR3: CASSLDTGELFF
D: TRBD1; size: -; J: TRBJ2-7; V: TRBV5-1; DNA: TGCGCCAGCAGCTGGGTTGGGGGACAGGGAGGCGAGCAGTACTTC; CDR3: CASSWVGGQGGEQYF
D: -; size: -; J: TRBJ1-2; V: TRBV4-3; DNA: TGCGCCAGCAGCCAAGATCCCGTGTTTAACTATGGCTACACCTTC; CDR3: CASSQDPVFNYGYTF
D: TRBD1; size: -; J: TRBJ2-7; V: TRBV5-1; DNA: TGCGCCAGCAGCTTGTACGACAGGGGCCCCTACGAGCAGTACTTC; CDR3: CASSLYDRGPYEQYF
D: -; size: -; J: TRBJ1-2; V: TRBV4-3; DNA: TGCGCCAGCAGCCAAGTCGGGGTCCCGGATTATGGCTACACCTTC; CDR3: CASSQVGVPDYGYTF
D: -; size: few; J: TRBJ1-2; V: TRBV10-1; DNA: TGCGCCAGCAGTGACTCGGGGAACTATGGCTACACCTTC; CDR3: CASSDSGNYGYTF
D: -; size: -; J: TRBJ1-2; V: TRBV6-6; DNA: TGTGCCAGCACGGACCATTCCGGGGTTAGGCCTTATGGCTACACCTTC; CDR3: CASTDHSGVRPYGYTF
D: TRBD1; size: -; J: TRBJ2-3; V: TRBV10-3; DNA: TGTGCCATCAGACCGGGACAGGGTGCGGATACGCAGTATTTT; CDR3: CAIRPGQGADTQYF
D: TRBD2; size: -; J: TRBJ2-5; V: TRBV5-8; DNA: TGTGCCAGCAGCGGTGGACTAGCGGGGGAGACCCAGTACTTC; CDR3: CASSGGLAGETQYF
D: -; size: -; J: TRBJ2-7; V: TRBV6-1; DNA: TGTGCCAGCACCCATCGCTACGAGCAGTACTTC; CDR3: CASTHRYEQYF
D: TRBD1; size: -; J: TRBJ2-7; V: TRBV18; DNA: TGTGCCAGCTCACCCCGACAGGGGTACGAGCAGTACTTC; CDR3: CASSPRQGYEQYF
D: -; size: -; J: TRBJ2-6; V: TRBV5-4; DNA: TGTGCCAGCACCCTCCCCTCTGGGGCCAACGTCCTGACTTTC; CDR3: CASTLPSGANVLTF
D: TRBD1; size: many; J: TRBJ2-5; V: TRBV7-3; DNA: TGTGCCAGCAGCTTCGGGACAGTAGAGACCCAGTACTTC; CDR3: CASSFGTVETQYF
D: TRBD2; size: -; J: TRBJ2-2; V: TRBV9; DNA: TGTGCCAGCAGCGCCGGGACTAGTTGGGGGGAGCTGTTTTTT; CDR3: CASSAGTSWGELFF
D: TRBD1; size: few; J: TRBJ2-1; V: TRBV5-6; DNA: TGTGCCAGCAGCTCCCCCCAATGGGACAGGGCTTCTATCGGGCAGTTCTTC; CDR3: CASSSPQWDRASIGQFF
D: -; size: few; J: TRBJ1-2; V: TRBV2; DNA: TGTGCCAGCAGTGAAGTTGGGGGAGGCTACACCTTC; CDR3: CASSEVGGGYTF
D: -; size: -; J: TRBJ1-4; V: TRBV6-1; DNA: TGTGCCAGCAGTGAACGGGGGTCATATGAAAAACTGTTTTTT; CDR3: CASSERGSYEKLFF
D: TRBD2; size: -; J: TRBJ2-1; V: TRBV27; DNA: TGTGCCAGCAGTTTATCGGCGGGAGGGTTCAGTGAGCAGTTCTTC; CDR3: CASSLSAGGFSEQFF
D: -; size: many; J: TRBJ2-1; V: TRBV14; DNA: TGTGCCAGCAGCCAAGTAACAGGAGTGGATCAGTTCTTC; CDR3: CASSQVTGVDQFF
D: -; size: few; J: TRBJ2-7; V: TRBV18; DNA: TGTGCCAGCTCACCAGGCGCAGTGGGGGAGCAGTACTTC; CDR3: CASSPGAVGEQYF
D: -; size: few; J: TRBJ1-1; V: TRBV29-1; DNA: TGCAGCGGGCGGGGCGGAGGAGGGAACACTGAAGCTTTCTTT; CDR3: CSGRGGGGNTEAFF